This T cell receptor (beta chain) was identified in a study of beta chain features in type 1 diabetes. Notes on the study in general: Type 1 diabetes patients had TCRB CDR3s that were shorter (moderately but significantly so) in all four CD4+ subsets. The study notes PCR might favor shorter templates equally in patients and controls.

Concerning this clone itself: Its antigen remains unidentified.

CDR1 is GTSNPN and CDR2 is SVGIG in the germline V gene (reference sequence). This CDR3 spans 15 amino acids. Trimming pared 4 bases from V and 0 bases from J, leaving 13 bases between. Investigators reverse transcribed all isolated RNA, so they sequenced expressed TCRB transcripts. Sequencing was performed with immunoSEQ multiplex PCR; in TCRdb, only in-frame clones are kept and a portion is missing. The sample consists of roughly 500,000 clones, 30% of them appearing once. The sequenced sample was naive CD4+ T cells from blood. This chain joins TRBV30 and TRBJ2-1, with D tentatively TRBD2 (6 bases). The source of this sequence is a man younger than 35 in good health. CDR3 nucleotide sequence: TGTGCCTGGACCACCGCGGGGAGCTCCTACAATGAGCAGTTCTTC. It is translated as CAWTTAGSSYNEQFF.